The present T cell receptor beta chain was sequenced within a study of cytomegalovirus exposure and HLA in healthy donors. Use of 60 Vbeta and 13 Jbeta primers characterized the PCR. Repertoires were generated with immunoSEQ multiplex PCR, while TCRdb's copy carries only in-frame clones and drops some. The sample records fewer than 150,000 clones, about 73% being singletons. The table lists this clone with a count of one. Its antigen is currently unknown. Study outcomes and limitations: A later examination showed that TCR association rates differed by HLA locus, with DRB1 most and HLA-C fewest. The study assumed roughly uniform donor sequencing depth for presence/absence analyses. Most TCR beta V segments were productive about 90% or about 30% of the time in an earlier analysis.

The V end was cut by 4 bases, the J end by 7 bases, with 17 bases between. The CDR3 is made up of 15 amino acids. CDR1 is SGHRS, CDR2 YFSETQ, per germline. The sequenced sample consisted of PBMCs. The source of this sequence is a woman in her thirties or forties in good health and CMV-seronegative. The chain combines TRBV5-1 with TRBJ1-4, with TRBD1 as a possible D gene (5 bases). In nucleotides, the CDR3 is TGCGCCAGCAGCCCGCAGGGCGGCTCGGGTGAAAAACTGTTTTTT. Encoded protein: CASSPQGGSGEKLFF.